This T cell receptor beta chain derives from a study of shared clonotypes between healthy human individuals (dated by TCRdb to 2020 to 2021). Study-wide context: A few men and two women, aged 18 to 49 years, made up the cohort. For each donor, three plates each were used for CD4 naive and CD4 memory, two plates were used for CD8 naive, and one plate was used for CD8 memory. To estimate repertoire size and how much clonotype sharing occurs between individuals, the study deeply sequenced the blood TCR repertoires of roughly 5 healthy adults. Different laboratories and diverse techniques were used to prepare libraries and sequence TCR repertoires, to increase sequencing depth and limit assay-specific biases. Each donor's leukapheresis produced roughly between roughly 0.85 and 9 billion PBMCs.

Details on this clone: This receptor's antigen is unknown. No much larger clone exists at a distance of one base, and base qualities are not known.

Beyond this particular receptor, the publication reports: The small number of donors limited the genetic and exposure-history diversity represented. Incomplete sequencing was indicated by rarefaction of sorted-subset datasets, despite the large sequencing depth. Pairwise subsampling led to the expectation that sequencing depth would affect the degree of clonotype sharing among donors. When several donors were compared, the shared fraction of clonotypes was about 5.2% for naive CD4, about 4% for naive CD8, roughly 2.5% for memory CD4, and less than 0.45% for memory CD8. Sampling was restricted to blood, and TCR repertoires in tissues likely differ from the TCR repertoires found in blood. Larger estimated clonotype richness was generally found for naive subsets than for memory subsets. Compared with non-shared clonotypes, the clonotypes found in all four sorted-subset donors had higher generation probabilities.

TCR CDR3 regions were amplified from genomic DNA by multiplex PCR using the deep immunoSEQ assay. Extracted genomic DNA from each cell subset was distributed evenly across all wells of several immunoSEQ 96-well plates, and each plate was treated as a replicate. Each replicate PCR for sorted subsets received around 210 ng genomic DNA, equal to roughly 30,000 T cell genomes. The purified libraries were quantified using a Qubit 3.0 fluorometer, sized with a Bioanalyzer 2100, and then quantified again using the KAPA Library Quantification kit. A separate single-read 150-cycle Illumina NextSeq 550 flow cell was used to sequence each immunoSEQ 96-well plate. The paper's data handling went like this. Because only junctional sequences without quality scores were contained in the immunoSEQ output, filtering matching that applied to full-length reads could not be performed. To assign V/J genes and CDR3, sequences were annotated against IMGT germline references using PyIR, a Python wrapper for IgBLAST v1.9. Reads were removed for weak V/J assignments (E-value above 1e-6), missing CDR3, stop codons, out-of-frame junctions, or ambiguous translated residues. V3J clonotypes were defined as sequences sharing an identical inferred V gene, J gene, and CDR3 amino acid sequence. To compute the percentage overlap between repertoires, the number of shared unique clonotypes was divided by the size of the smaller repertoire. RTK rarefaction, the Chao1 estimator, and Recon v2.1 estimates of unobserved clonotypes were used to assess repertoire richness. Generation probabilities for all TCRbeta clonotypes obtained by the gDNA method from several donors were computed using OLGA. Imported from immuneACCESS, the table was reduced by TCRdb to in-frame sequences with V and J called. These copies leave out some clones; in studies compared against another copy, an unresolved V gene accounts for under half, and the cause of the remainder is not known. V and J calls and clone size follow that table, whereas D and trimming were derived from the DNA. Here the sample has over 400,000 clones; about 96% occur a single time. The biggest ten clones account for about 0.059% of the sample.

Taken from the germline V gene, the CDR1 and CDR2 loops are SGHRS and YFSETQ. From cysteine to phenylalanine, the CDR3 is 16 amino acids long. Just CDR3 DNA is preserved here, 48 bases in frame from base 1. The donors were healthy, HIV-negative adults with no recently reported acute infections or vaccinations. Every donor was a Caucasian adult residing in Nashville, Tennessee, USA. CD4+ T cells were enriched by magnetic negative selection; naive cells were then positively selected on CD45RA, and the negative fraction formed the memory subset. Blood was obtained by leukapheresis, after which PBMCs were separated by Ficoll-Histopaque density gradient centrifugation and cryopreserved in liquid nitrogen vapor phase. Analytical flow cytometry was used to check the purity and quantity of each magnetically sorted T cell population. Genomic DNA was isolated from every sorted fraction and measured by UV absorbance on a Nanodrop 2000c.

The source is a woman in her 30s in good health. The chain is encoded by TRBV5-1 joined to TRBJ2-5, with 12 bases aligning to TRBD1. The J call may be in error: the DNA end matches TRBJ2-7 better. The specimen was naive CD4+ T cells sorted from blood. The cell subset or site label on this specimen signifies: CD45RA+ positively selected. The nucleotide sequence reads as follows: TGCGCCAGCAGCTTGGCCGGGACAGGGGGCATATACGAGCAGTACTTC. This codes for CASSLAGTGGIYEQYF.